This T cell receptor (beta chain) was found in a study of blood T cell repertoires in COVID-19. Across the study: PBMCs, B-cell-depleted T cells, or T cells were the source of the cDNA or gDNA that made up the material.

Cohort 3 donors were reported recovered after two negative PCRs, clearance, or symptom resolution. Profiling relied on immunoSEQ multiplex PCR, and the TCRdb table lists in-frame clones only, not all of them. The sample records 200,000 to 250,000 clones, about 85% being singletons. Sequencing was carried out using PBMCs or T cells enriched from blood (not recorded which). The receptor was derived from a man aged 25 to 40 who had recovered from COVID-19.

The CDR3 nucleotides read TGTGCCAGCAGCCGAAAACCCCCCGGTCGGGGCACTGAAGCTTTCTTT. The encoded protein is CASSRKPPGRGTEAFF. The chain links TRBV9 to TRBJ1-1; D uncertain. The CDR3 totals 16 residues. Germline V gene sequence: CDR1 SGDLS, CDR2 YYNGEE. Trimming left V 4 bases short and J 4 bases short, with 20 bases between.